This entry describes one T cell receptor (beta chain). Its antigen is as yet unknown. These data belong to a study of T cell responses to AZD1222 COVID-19 vaccine. The CDR3 sequence is 14 residues long. Germline lookup yields CDR1 SGHRS and CDR2 YFSETQ. Trimming removed 3 bases from V and 1 base from J, with 11 bases in between. The study, taken as a whole, reports: Nearly half of spike-specific TCRs reportedly target unmutated variant regions. Donor demographics were predominantly white British with a female majority; clonal diversity may be underestimated.

Profiling relied on immunoSEQ multiplex PCR, and the TCRdb table lists in-frame clones only, not all of them. The sample has approximately 60,000 clones; more than 70% are singletons. The sample was peripheral blood, taken on day 0 of MenACWY control vaccination. The clonotype comes from an adult in good health. The V and J genes are TRBV5-1 and TRBJ2-7, with D possibly being TRBD1 or TRBD2 (5 bases each). The CDR3 here is CASSSLEGSYEQYF. The CDR3 DNA reads TGCGCCAGCAGCTCCCTAGAGGGGTCCTACGAGCAGTACTTC.